This T cell receptor (beta chain) was captured by sequencing in a study of T-cell reconstitution after alpha-beta-depleted transplantation in children. Notes on the study in general: Among T cells one year after transplant, newly produced cells accounted for most counts and diversity.

This clonotype was recorded at least ten times. Its cognate antigen is unknown. TCRbeta library construction was performed incorporating unique molecular identifiers. TCRdb reanalysed the PCR reads using MiXCR and keeps one entry per CDR3 protein. The repertoire includes 200,000 to 300,000 distinct CDR3 sequences, roughly 8% of them detected once, and approximately 6% sits in the top ten. Germline V gives CDR1 LGHDT, CDR2 YNNKEL (reference sequence). The CDR3 length is 13 residues. Trimming removed 8 bases from V and 7 bases from J, with 12 bases in between. The TCR comes from a male patient under 18 who had a stem cell transplant for acute lymphoblastic leukemia, so the T cells may come from the graft donor. This material consisted of PBMCs, mostly from graft donor cells, taken 180 days after TCRalphabeta/CD19-depleted stem cell transplant. V is TRBV3-1 and J is TRBJ1-6, with D perhaps TRBD1 (5 bases). The CDR3 DNA sequence: TGTGCCAGCGGGTCCCCAGGGAATTCACCCCTCCACTTT. Residues: CASGSPGNSPLHF.